The sequence of this TCR beta chain was determined in a study of T cell changes during pregnancy in multiple sclerosis. The CDR3 spans 17 residues. Trimming cost V 4 bases and J 1 base; bases outside gene matches: 11. Germline assignment: CDR1 KGHSH and CDR2 LQKENI. Sequencing used immunoSEQ multiplex PCR; TCRdb keeps in-frame clones, though not all of them. Of around 31,000 clones listed, nearly 90% are singletons. The chain carries TRBV18 and TRBJ2-5, with 8 positions matching TRBD1. The sequencing used CD4+ T cells from peripheral blood mononuclear cells, collected in the third trimester of pregnancy. The receptor's source is a female donor in good health, enrolled as a control in a pregnancy study. In DNA, the CDR3 is TGTGCCAGCTCACTATTTTCGAAAGGACAGGGCCAAGAGACCCAGTACTTC. It encodes CASSLFSKGQGQETQYF.